A single sample gave rise to the 17 T cell receptor beta chains below, sequenced in a study of blood T cell repertoires in COVID-19. Sequenced by immunoSEQ multiplex PCR; TCRdb stores in-frame clones only, minus some. Of over 200,000 clones listed, approximately 90% are singletons. The sample consisted of peripheral blood. The receptors here all came from a man in his 60s with COVID-19, enrolled during active disease.

The V gene is TRBV25-1, the J gene TRBJ1-2, with a weak D call TRBD1 (6 bases). V lost 4 bases to trimming and J lost 1 base, with 16 bases between them. CDR3 size: 16 residues. Germline V gene data show CDR1 as MGHDK and CDR2 as SYGVNS. CDR3 loop: CASSGPGGAGNYGYTF. The CDR3 DNA reads TGTGCCAGCAGTGGCCCTGGGGGGGCTGGTAACTATGGCTACACCTTC.

The V gene is TRBV6-5, the J gene TRBJ1-5, with a tentative D call TRBD1 (5 bases). Trimming took off 4 bases at V and 7 bases at J, with 14 bases between the two ends. Germline loops: CDR1 MNHEY, CDR2 SVGAGI. This CDR3 is 14 amino acids long. Written as DNA, the CDR3 is TGTGCCAGCAGTTCGCGACGGCAGGGCCAGCCCCAGCATTTT. Its translation: CASSSRRQGQPQHF.

The J gene is TRBJ2-2, the V gene TRBV25-1; 12 bases agree with TRBD2. Germline V gives CDR1 MGHDK, CDR2 SYGVNS. There are 16 residues in the CDR3. J was trimmed by 4 bases and V by 6 bases; bases with no gene match: 6. The CDR3 loop reads CASRASGRVSTGELFF. In DNA form, the CDR3 reads TGTGCCAGCAGGGCTAGCGGGAGGGTGAGCACCGGGGAGCTGTTTTTT.

The chain is built from TRBV27 and TRBJ2-7; 9 bases are shared with TRBD2. Germline V gene data show CDR1 as MNHEY and CDR2 as SMNVEV (reference sequence). The junction had 8 bases not matched to a gene; V was cut back by 1 base and J by 4 bases. CDR3 length: 16 amino acids. The CDR3 coding sequence is TGTGCCAGCAGTTTATACGGGACTAGCAGATATTACGAGCAGTACTTC. Its translation: CASSLYGTSRYYEQYF.

J is TRBJ2-1 and V is TRBV28; D is possibly TRBD2 (6 bases). CDR1 MDHEN and CDR2 SYDVKM come from the germline V gene. The CDR3 consists of 15 residues. V was cut by 7 bases and J by 5 bases, with 18 bases left in between. As DNA, the CDR3 is TGTGCCAGCATCCTAGCGAATAGCGCCAACAATGAGCAGTTCTTC. Protein product: CASILANSANNEQFF.

The chain carries TRBV5-5 and TRBJ2-7; D is perhaps TRBD1 (6 bases). Trimming took off 0 bases at V and 3 bases at J, with 10 bases between the two ends. The CDR3 runs 14 residues. Germline lookup yields CDR1 SGHKS and CDR2 YYEKEE (reference sequence). DNA of the CDR3: TGTGCCAGCAGCTTGGGCCAGGGGATCTACGAGCAGTACTTC. This gives the protein CASSLGQGIYEQYF.

The J gene is TRBJ1-1, the V gene TRBV15, with D possibly being TRBD1 (6 bases). Trimming left V 0 bases short and J 3 bases short, with 14 bases between. CDR1 and CDR2 (germline): LNHNV, YYDKDF (reference sequence). This CDR3 is built from 16 residues. This CDR3 is CATSRDRTGKDTEAFF. CDR3 bases: TGTGCCACCAGCAGAGATAGAACAGGGAAAGACACTGAAGCTTTCTTT.

This clone has a single count. The rearrangement links TRBV2 to TRBJ1-2; 8 bases are shared with TRBD1. The V gene's germline CDR1 is SNHLY and CDR2 FYNNEI. The CDR3 has 14 amino acids. Trimming cost V 4 bases and J 6 bases; bases outside gene matches: 7. The CDR3 bases are TGTGCCAGCAGTGCAGGGGGCGCGTCGGATGGCTACACCTTC. Translation gives CASSAGGASDGYTF.

This CDR3 reads CASSFGTTGNTGELFF. Written as DNA, the CDR3 is TGTGCCAGCAGTTTTGGAACGACAGGGAACACCGGGGAGCTGTTTTTT. The chain links TRBV28 to TRBJ2-2; a weak D match, TRBD1 (6 bases). Germline V lookup: CDR1 MDHEN, CDR2 SYDVKM. The V end was cut by 3 bases, the J end by 1 base, with 12 bases between. The CDR3 totals 16 residues.

This chain uses TRBV14 with TRBJ1-2; tentative D call: TRBD1 (5 bases). Per the germline V gene, CDR1 is SGHDN and CDR2 is FVKESK. The CDR3 is 13 amino acids. The ends were cut back, 1 base at V and 2 bases at J, with 5 bases in the middle. The CDR3 is CASSQGQNYGYTF. The DNA for the CDR3 is TGTGCCAGCAGCCAAGGACAGAACTATGGCTACACCTTC.

The chain joins TRBV27 to TRBJ2-3; 9 nucleotides agree with TRBD1. With 4 bases clipped from V and 2 bases from J, the junction kept 10 bases outside the gene matches. The CDR3 contains 17 residues. Germline values: CDR1 MNHEY, CDR2 SMNVEV (reference sequence). CDR3 coding DNA: TGTGCCAGCAGTTACGGACAGGGGAATACATACACAGATACGCAGTATTTT. Amino acid sequence: CASSYGQGNTYTDTQYF.

This clone was recorded only once. The chain uses TRBV5-1 and TRBJ1-3, with D perhaps matching TRBD1 (5 bases). Per germline, CDR1 SGHRS and CDR2 YFSETQ. Trimming left V 4 bases short and J 0 bases short, with 8 bases between. The length of the CDR3 is 14 residues. CDR3 DNA sequence: TGCGCCAGCAGCCCACAGGACTCTGGAAACACCATATATTTT. Protein: CASSPQDSGNTIYF.

V and J are TRBV7-9 and TRBJ1-2; D gene uncertain. This CDR3 is 15 amino acids long. Trimming removed 5 bases at V and 2 bases at J, with 15 bases between. The germline V gene encodes CDR1 SEHNR and CDR2 FQNEAQ (reference sequence). DNA for the CDR3: TGTGCCAGCAGCCTTACTAGCGCTGTGAACTATGGCTACACCTTC. Amino acids: CASSLTSAVNYGYTF.

This chain connects TRBV9 to TRBJ1-2; TRBD1 might be the D (5 bases). With 3 bases removed from V and 7 bases from J, the gap between germline ends came to 25 bases. CDR1 and CDR2 (germline): SGDLS, YYNGEE. The CDR3 spans 17 residues. CDR3 sequence reads: CASSGRFGTALGGGYTF. The CDR3 coding sequence is TGTGCCAGCAGCGGACGCTTCGGGACTGCCTTGGGAGGTGGCTACACCTTC. Based on the CDR3 plus reference TRBV9 and TRBJ1-2, the full variable domain is DSGVTQTPKHLITATGQRVTLRCSPRSGDLSVYWYQQSLDQGLQFLIQYYNGEERAKGNILERFSAQQFPDLHSELNLSSLELGDSALYFCASSGRFGTALGGGYTFGSGTRLTVV.

V is TRBV19 and J is TRBJ1-4; 8 positions match TRBD1. The CDR3 extends over 18 amino acids. Germline V gene sequence: CDR1 LNHDA, CDR2 SQIVND (reference sequence). The trim removed 0 bases at V and 7 bases at J, leaving 13 bases unmatched. For the CDR3, the DNA is TGTGCCAGTAGTATAGACCCCGGACAGGGCCGATTAGGTGAAAAACTGTTTTTT. Protein product: CASSIDPGQGRLGEKLFF.

V usage is TRBV28 and J usage is TRBJ2-1; D is undetermined. This CDR3 region has 12 residues. Trimming stripped 6 bases from V and 6 bases from J, with 9 bases between. CDR1 is MDHEN, CDR2 SYDVKM, per germline. The DNA of the CDR3 is TGTGCCAGCAGCCTAACAGCCAATGAGCAGTTCTTC. This translates into CASSLTANEQFF.

V is TRBV10-3 and J is TRBJ1-5; no firm D call. CDR1 ENHRY and CDR2 SYGVKD come from the germline V gene. Deletions cut 10 bases from V and 0 bases from J, with 13 bases between. This CDR3 is 14 amino acids long. The CDR3 here is CATSGAYSNQPQHF. The CDR3 region has the DNA TGTGCCACCAGCGGTGCTTATAGCAATCAGCCCCAGCATTTT.